What follows describes a single T cell receptor (beta chain). This record belongs to a study of blood T cell repertoires in COVID-19. The assay was immunoSEQ multiplex PCR, and TCRdb's table has in-frame clones only and misses some. The sample records some 270,000 clones, around 81% being singletons. Germline V gene sequence: CDR1 MGHDK, CDR2 SYGVNS. V lost 7 bases, J lost 5 bases, and 14 bases lay in between. The CDR3 has 13 amino acids. The sample was peripheral blood. The chain combines TRBV25-1 with TRBJ1-1; D is perhaps TRBD1 (5 bases). The receptor's source is a person aged 65 to 85 with COVID-19, enrolled during active disease. CDR3 in DNA: TGTGCCAGCACTACAGGCTTAGGGACTGAAGCTTTCTTT. This codes for CASTTGLGTEAFF.